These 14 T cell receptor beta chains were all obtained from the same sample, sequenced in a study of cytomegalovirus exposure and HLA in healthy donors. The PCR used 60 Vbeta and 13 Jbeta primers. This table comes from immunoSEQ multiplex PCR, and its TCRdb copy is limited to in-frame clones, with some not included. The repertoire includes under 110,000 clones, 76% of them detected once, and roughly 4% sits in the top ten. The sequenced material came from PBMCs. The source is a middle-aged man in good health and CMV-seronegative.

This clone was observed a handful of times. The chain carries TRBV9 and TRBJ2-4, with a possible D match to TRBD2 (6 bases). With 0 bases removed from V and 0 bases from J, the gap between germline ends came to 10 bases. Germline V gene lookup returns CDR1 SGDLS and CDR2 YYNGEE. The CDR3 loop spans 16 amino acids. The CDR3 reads CASSVAPGLAKNIQYF. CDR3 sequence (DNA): TGTGCCAGCAGCGTAGCTCCGGGACTAGCCAAAAACATTCAGTACTTC.

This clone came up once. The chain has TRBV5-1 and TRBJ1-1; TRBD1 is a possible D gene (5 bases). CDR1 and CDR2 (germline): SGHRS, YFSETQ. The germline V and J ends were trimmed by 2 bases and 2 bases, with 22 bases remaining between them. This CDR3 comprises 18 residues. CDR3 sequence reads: CASSFTSRRQTTNTEAFF. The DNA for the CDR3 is TGCGCCAGCAGCTTTACCTCCCGTCGACAGACCACCAACACTGAAGCTTTCTTT.

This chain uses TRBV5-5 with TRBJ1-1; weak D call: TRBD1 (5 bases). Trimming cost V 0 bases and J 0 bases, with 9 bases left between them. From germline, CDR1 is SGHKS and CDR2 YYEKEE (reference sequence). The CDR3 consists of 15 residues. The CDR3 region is CASSLGGGMNTEAFF. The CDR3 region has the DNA TGTGCCAGCAGCTTGGGCGGGGGAATGAACACTGAAGCTTTCTTT.

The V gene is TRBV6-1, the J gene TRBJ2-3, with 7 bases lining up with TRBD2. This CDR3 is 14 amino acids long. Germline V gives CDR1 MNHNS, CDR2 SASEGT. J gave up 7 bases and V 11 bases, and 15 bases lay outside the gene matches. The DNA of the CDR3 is TGTGCCGGGGGGGGGATGGAATTCGGAAATACGCAGTATTTT. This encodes CAGGGMEFGNTQYF.

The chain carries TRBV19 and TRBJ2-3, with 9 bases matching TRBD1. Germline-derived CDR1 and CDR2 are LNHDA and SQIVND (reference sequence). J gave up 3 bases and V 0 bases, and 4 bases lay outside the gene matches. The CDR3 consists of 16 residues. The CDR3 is CASSIDNRGPTDTQYF. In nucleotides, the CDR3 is TGTGCCAGTAGTATAGATAACAGGGGGCCGACAGATACGCAGTATTTT.

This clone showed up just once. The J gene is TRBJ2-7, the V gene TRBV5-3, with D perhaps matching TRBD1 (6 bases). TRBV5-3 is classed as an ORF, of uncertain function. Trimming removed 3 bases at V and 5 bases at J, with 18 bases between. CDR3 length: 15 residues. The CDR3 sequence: CARSSSLRGEDEQYV. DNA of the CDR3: TGTGCCAGAAGCTCAAGCCTCAGGGGCGAGGACGAGCAGTACGTC.

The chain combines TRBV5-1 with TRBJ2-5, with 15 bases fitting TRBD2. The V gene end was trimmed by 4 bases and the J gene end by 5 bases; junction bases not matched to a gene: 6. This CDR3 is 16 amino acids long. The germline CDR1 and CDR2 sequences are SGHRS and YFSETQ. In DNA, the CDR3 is TGCGCCAGCAGCCCCGGACTAGCGGGGGGGCTGGAGACCCAGTACTTC. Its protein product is CASSPGLAGGLETQYF.

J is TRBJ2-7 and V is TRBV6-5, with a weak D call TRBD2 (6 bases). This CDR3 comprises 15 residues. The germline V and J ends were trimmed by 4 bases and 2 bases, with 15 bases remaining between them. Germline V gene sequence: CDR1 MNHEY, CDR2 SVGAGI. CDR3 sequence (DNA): TGTGCCAGCAGTTTGAGTCGGGGGAGAACCTACGAGCAGTACGTC. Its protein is CASSLSRGRTYEQYV.

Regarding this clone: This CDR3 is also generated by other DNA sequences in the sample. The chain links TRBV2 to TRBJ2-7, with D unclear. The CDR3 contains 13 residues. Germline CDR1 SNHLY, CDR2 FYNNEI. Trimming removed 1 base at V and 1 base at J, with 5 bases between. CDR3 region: CASSEDRSYEQYF. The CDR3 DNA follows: TGTGCCAGCAGTGAAGACAGATCCTACGAGCAGTACTTC.

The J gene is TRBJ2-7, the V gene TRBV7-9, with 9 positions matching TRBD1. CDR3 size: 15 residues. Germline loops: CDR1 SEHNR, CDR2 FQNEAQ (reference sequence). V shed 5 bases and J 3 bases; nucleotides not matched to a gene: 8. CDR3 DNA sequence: TGTGCCAGCAGCCAGCCGGGACAGGGTAACTACGAGCAGTACTTC. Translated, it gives CASSQPGQGNYEQYF.

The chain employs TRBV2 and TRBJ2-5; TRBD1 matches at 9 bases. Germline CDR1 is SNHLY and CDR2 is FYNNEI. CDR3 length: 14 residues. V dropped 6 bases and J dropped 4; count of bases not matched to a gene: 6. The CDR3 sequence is CASRGDRARETQYF. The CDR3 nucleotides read TGTGCCAGCAGAGGGGACAGGGCGCGAGAGACCCAGTACTTC.

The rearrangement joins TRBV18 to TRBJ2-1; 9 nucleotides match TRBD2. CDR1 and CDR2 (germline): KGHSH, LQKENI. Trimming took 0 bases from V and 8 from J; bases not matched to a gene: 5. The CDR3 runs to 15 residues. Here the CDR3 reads CASSPPGAGGHEQFF. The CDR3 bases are TGTGCCAGCTCACCACCGGGGGCGGGGGGGCATGAGCAGTTCTTC.

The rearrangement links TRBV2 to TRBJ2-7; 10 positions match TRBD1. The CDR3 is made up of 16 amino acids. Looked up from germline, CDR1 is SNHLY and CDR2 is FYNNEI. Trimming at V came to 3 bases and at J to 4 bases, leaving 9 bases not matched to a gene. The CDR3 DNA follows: TGTGCCAGCAGTGACCCGGGACAGGGGACAGGTTACGAGCAGTACTTC. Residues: CASSDPGQGTGYEQYF.

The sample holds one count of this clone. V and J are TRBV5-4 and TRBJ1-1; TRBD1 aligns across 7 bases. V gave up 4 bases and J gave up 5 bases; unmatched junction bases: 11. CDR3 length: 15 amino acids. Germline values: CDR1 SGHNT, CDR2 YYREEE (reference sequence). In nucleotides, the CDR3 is TGTGCCAGCAGCCTACGAGGGGGCAGAGGGACTGAAGCTTTCTTT. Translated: CASSLRGGRGTEAFF. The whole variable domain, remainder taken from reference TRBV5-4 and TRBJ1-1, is ETGVTQSPTHLIKTRGQQVTLRCSSQSGHNTVSWYQQALGQGPQFIFQYYREEENGRGNFPPRFSGLQFPNYSSELNVNALELDDSALYLCASSLRGGRGTEAFFGQGTRLTVV.